Listed below are T cell receptor beta chains from one sample, sequenced in a study of Ad26.COV2.S vaccination and SARS-CoV-2 variants. Clones were read by immunoSEQ multiplex PCR, and TCRdb kept only the in-frame ones, dropping some. The sample shows hundreds of thousands of clones, about 89% of them seen only once. The source was peripheral blood, collected in a trial of Ad26.COV2.S vaccine versus placebo. These receptors all come from a person aged 18-65 years who received the Ad26.COV2.S COVID-19 vaccine or a placebo. Both conserved end residues are part of each CDR3. D genes are given only for firm matches. Rows give clone size only sometimes, using once, few, many, or a class for an expanded clone.

>TRBJ2-5|.|TRBD1|TRBV5-1
TGCGCCAGCATGTGGACAGGGGAAGAGACCCAGTACTTC
CASMWTGEETQYF
>TRBJ1-3|.|TRBD1|TRBV2
TGTGCCAGCAACGTACAGGGGCAAGACACCATATATTTT
CASNVQGQDTIYF
>TRBJ2-1|.|TRBD2|TRBV6-1
TGTGCCAGCAGTGAAGCTATAGCGGGAGGCTGGTATGAGCAGTTCTTC
CASSEAIAGGWYEQFF
>TRBJ1-1|.|.|TRBV21-1
TGTGCCAGCAGGAGGGTCGAGGGGGACACTGAAGCTTTCTTT
CASRRVEGDTEAFF
>TRBJ1-5|.|.|TRBV19
TGTGCCAGTACAATCGGGGGTTATAGCAATCAGCCCCAGCATTTT
CASTIGGYSNQPQHF
>TRBJ1-6|.|TRBD1|TRBV5-1
TGCGCCAGCAGCTTGGGGACAGGTTCAGCCTCACCCCTCCACTTT
CASSLGTGSASPLHF
>TRBJ1-5|.|.|TRBV18
TGTGCCAGCTCACCCGGAGAGAATCAGCCCCAGCATTTT
CASSPGENQPQHF
>TRBJ2-7|.|.|TRBV20-1
TGCAGTGCGTCACCAGGGAGCGAGCAGTACTTC
CSASPGSEQYF
>TRBJ2-7|few|.|TRBV27
TGTGCCAGCAGTACCTCGGGCGCTAGCTCCTACGAGCAGTACTTC
CASSTSGASSYEQYF
>TRBJ1-4|.|TRBD1|TRBV5-6
TGTGCCAGCAGCTTGCAGACAGGGGGAAGGGAAAAACTGTTTTTT
CASSLQTGGREKLFF
>TRBJ1-6|.|TRBD1|TRBV6-2/TRBV6-3
TGTGCCAGCAGCGAACAGGGGATGCGATCACCCCTCCACTTT
CASSEQGMRSPLHF
>TRBJ2-1|.|.|TRBV7-2
TGTGCCAGCAGCACACGGGACCCGGGATTAGAGCAGTTCTTC
CASSTRDPGLEQFF
>TRBJ1-1|.|.|TRBV6-6
TGTGCCAGCAGCGATCCCCCGGGAGGGAACACTGAAGCTTTCTTT
CASSDPPGGNTEAFF
>TRBJ2-5|.|.|TRBV4-3
TGCGCCAGCAGCCAAGAAAGGGCCCGCTCCCAAGAGACCCAGTACTTC
CASSQERARSQETQYF
>TRBJ2-7|few|TRBD1|TRBV11-2
TGTGCCAGCAGCCTAGGACAGGGGGCCTACGAGCAGTACTTC
CASSLGQGAYEQYF
>TRBJ1-1|.|.|TRBV18
TGTGCCAGCTCACCTCAGGTTGTGATCACTGAAGCTTTCTTT
CASSPQVVITEAFF
>TRBJ2-1|.|.|TRBV2
TGTGCCAGCAAACAGACAGATCCTCTAAATGAGCAGTTCTTC
CASKQTDPLNEQFF
>TRBJ2-7|.|.|TRBV24-1
TGTGCCACCAGGGGAGGCGCCTTCGGGGAGCAGTACTTC
CATRGGAFGEQYF
>TRBJ2-2|.|.|TRBV11-2
TGTGCCAGCAGCTTATGGGGGTCCAACACCGGGGAGCTGTTTTTT
CASSLWGSNTGELFF
>TRBJ2-3|once|.|TRBV5-6
TGTGCCAGCAGCTTGCAAAGTCTTAACCCAGATACGCAGTATTTT
CASSLQSLNPDTQYF
>TRBJ2-1|.|TRBD2|TRBV27
TGTGCCAGCAGTTTCCCAACTAGCGGGGGCAGCTACAATGAGCAGTTCTTC
CASSFPTSGGSYNEQFF
>TRBJ2-7|.|TRBD2|TRBV25-1
TGTGCCAGCAGTGAATGGGGGGGGGCCTACGAGCAGTACTTC
CASSEWGGAYEQYF
>TRBJ1-6|.|.|TRBV27
TGTGCCAGCAGTTTCGGAGAATCACCCCTCCACTTT
CASSFGESPLHF
>TRBJ2-3|once|.|TRBV11-2
.
CASSLVGTGTDTQYF
>TRBJ2-1|.|.|TRBV3-1/TRBV3-2
TGTGCCAGCAGCCAAGATAGGGGCAATGAGCAGTTCTTC
CASSQDRGNEQFF
>TRBJ2-6|few|.|TRBV30
TGTGCCTGGAGTGTAGGCAGCTCCATCTCTGGGGCCAACGTCCTGACTTTC
CAWSVGSSISGANVLTF
>TRBJ1-6|.|.|TRBV20-1
TGCAGTGCTAGTAGAGAGATGAATTCACCCCTCCACTTT
CSASREMNSPLHF
>TRBJ2-5|.|.|TRBV7-9
TGTGCCAGCACCCAATCGGGGTACCAAGAGACCCAGTACTTC
CASTQSGYQETQYF
>TRBJ2-7|.|TRBD2|TRBV19
TGTGCCAGTAGGCTTCTAGCGGGAGGGCCCTACGAGCAGTACTTC
CASRLLAGGPYEQYF
>TRBJ2-7|.|.|TRBV7-6
TGTGCCAGCAGCTTAGGTCCCGAGAACGAGCAGTACTTC
CASSLGPENEQYF
>TRBJ2-3|once|TRBD2|TRBV9
TGTGCCAGCAGCGTAGGAGCGGGAGTCAAACCGGGTACGCAGTATTTT
CASSVGAGVKPGTQYF
>TRBJ2-7|.|.|TRBV27
TGTGCCAGCTCTCTAGCCCCCACTAGCTACGAGCAGTACTTC
CASSLAPTSYEQYF
>TRBJ1-6|few|.|TRBV7-9
TGTGCCAGCAGCTTAGGCCAGGGGCCCTCACCCCTCCACTTT
CASSLGQGPSPLHF
>TRBJ1-5|.|.|TRBV27
TGTGCCAGCAGTTTATCGGGAGGGAAAAGCAATCAGCCCCAGCATTTT
CASSLSGGKSNQPQHF
>TRBJ1-3|once|TRBD1|TRBV30
TGTGCCTGGAGTGCTGGAAAGACAGGGGTCGGTGGAAACACCATATATTTT
CAWSAGKTGVGGNTIYF
>TRBJ1-1|.|.|TRBV6-5
TGTGCCAGCAGTTACTCGAGGGTAGGGAACACTGAAGCTTTCTTT
CASSYSRVGNTEAFF
>TRBJ1-2|.|TRBD1|TRBV5-1
TGCGCCAGCAGCTCGGGACAGGGTCTAGTCATGGATGGCTACACCTTC
CASSSGQGLVMDGYTF
>TRBJ2-1|.|TRBD2|TRBV2
TGTGCCAGCAGCTGGGGACTAGCGGGATACGTGTATGAGCAGTTCTTC
CASSWGLAGYVYEQFF
>TRBJ2-3|.|.|TRBV20-1
TGCAGTGCTAGTTCCATCACAGATACGCAGTATTTT
CSASSITDTQYF
>TRBJ2-5|.|TRBD2|TRBV27
TGTGCCAGCAGTTTAGGATTCGGGGGGAGGCAAGAGACCCAGTACTTC
CASSLGFGGRQETQYF
>TRBJ2-1|.|TRBD2|TRBV9
TGTGCCAGCAGCGTAGTTCCGGGACTAAGAAATGAGCAGTTCTTC
CASSVVPGLRNEQFF
>TRBJ1-3|.|.|TRBV27
TGTGCCAGCAGAGGGGGTTTTGGAGGAAACACCATATATTTT
CASRGGFGGNTIYF
>TRBJ1-4|.|.|TRBV5-1
TGCGCCAGCAGCTTGGACGGTTGGGCAGTAGGAAAACTGTTTTTT
CASSLDGWAVGKLFF
>TRBJ2-7|.|TRBD2|TRBV5-1
TGCGCCAGCAGCCTCGGACTAGCGGGAATCTACGAGCAGTACTTC
CASSLGLAGIYEQYF
>TRBJ2-6|.|.|TRBV12-3/TRBV12-4
TGTGCCAGCAGTAACTCTGGGGCCAACGTCCTGACTTTC
CASSNSGANVLTF
>TRBJ2-7|few|.|TRBV5-5
TGTGCCAGCAGCTTGGACTCAAAATACGAGCAGTACTTC
CASSLDSKYEQYF
>TRBJ1-6|once|.|TRBV5-6
TGTGCCAGCAGCTTCGGGGTCCCAAATTCACCCCTCCACTTT
CASSFGVPNSPLHF
>TRBJ1-1|.|.|TRBV20-1
TGCAGTGCGAGACAGTGGGGTGAAGCTTTCTTT
CSARQWGEAFF
>TRBJ1-2|once|.|TRBV19
TGTGCCAGTAGAGGCCGATTCTATGGCTACACCTTC
CASRGRFYGYTF
>TRBJ2-3|.|TRBD2|TRBV11-2
TGTGCCAGCAGCTTGGGCGGGAGGGCCACAGATACGCAGTATTTT
CASSLGGRATDTQYF
>TRBJ2-5|.|TRBD1|TRBV19
TGTGCCAGTAGTACCGGGACAGCAGGCGAGACCCAGTACTTC
CASSTGTAGETQYF
>TRBJ2-1|.|.|TRBV3-1/TRBV3-2
TGTGCCAGCAAGAGAAGGGGTAGTTACAATGAGCAGTTCTTC
CASKRRGSYNEQFF
>TRBJ2-3|.|.|TRBV12-5
TGTGCTAGTGGTTCGGGACTCCGCACAGATACGCAGTATTTT
CASGSGLRTDTQYF